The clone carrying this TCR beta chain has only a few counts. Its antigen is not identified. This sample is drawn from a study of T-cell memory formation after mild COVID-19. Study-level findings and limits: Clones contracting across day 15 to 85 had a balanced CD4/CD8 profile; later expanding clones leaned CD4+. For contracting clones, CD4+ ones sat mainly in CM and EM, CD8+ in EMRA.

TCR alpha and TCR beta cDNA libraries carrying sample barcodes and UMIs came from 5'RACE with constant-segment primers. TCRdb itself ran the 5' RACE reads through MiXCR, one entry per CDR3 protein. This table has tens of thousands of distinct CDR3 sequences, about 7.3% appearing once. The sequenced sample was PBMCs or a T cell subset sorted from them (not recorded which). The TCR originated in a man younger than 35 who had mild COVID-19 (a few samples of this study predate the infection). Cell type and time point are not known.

This CDR3 is CASSQIQGNYGYTF. Here the CDR3 DNA reads TGCGCCAGCAGCCAAATCCAGGGAAACTATGGCTACACCTTC. J is TRBJ1-2 and V is TRBV5-1; D might be TRBD1 (5 bases). Germline V CDR1 and CDR2: SGHRS, YFSETQ. V was pared by 4 bases and J by 2 bases, with 12 bases between. The CDR3 has 14 amino acids.